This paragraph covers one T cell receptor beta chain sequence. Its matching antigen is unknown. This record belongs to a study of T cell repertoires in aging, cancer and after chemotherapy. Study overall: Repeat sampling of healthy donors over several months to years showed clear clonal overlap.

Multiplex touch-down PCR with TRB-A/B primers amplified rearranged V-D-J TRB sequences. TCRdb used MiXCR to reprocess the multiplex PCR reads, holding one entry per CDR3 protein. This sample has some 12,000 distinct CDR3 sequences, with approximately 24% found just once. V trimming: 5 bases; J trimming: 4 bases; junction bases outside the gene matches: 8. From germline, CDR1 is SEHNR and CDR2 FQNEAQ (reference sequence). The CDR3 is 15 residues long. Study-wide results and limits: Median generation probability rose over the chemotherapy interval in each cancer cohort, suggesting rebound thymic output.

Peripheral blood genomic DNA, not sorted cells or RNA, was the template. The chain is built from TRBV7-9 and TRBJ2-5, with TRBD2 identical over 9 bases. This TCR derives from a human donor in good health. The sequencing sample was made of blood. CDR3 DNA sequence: TGTGCCAGCAGCGACATAGCGGGGGCCCGAGAGACCCAGTACTTC. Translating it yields CASSDIAGARETQYF.